This TCR beta chain comes out of a study of cytomegalovirus exposure and HLA in healthy donors. Study conclusions and caveats: As a later analysis showed, several of the most significant clusters appeared to be linked to common viral pathogens. Earlier analysis found most TCR beta V segments productive about 90% or about 30% of the time.

The CDR3 extends over 11 amino acids. Trimming left V 6 bases short and J 7 bases short, with 10 bases between. Germline V gene lookup returns CDR1 MNHEY and CDR2 SMNVEV (reference sequence). Concerning this clone: The target antigen is unknown.

With 60 Vbeta and 13 Jbeta primers, the PCR was carried out. The method was immunoSEQ multiplex PCR; TCRdb's version includes in-frame clones alone and lacks a portion of them. Of about 260,000 clones in the sample, 84% were seen once. The origin of this receptor is a woman aged 40 to 55 in good health and CMV-seropositive. The chain couples TRBV27 to TRBJ2-7, with D possibly TRBD2 on 6 matching bases. Sequenced sample: PBMCs. CDR3 sequence: CASRPRGEQYF. The CDR3 bases are TGTGCCAGCAGACCTCGGGGGGAGCAGTACTTC.